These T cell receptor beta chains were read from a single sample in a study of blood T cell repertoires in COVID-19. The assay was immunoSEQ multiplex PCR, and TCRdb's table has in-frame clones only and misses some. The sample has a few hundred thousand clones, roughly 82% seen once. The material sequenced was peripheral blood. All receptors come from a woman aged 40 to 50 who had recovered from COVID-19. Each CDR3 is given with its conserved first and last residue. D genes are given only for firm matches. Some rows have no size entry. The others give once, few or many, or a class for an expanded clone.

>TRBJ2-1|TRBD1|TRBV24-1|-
CATSDSESTGVAYNEQFF
TGTGCCACCAGTGATTCTGAATCCACAGGGGTAGCCTACAATGAGCAGTTCTTC
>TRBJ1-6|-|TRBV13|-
CASSLEPTRSPLHF
TGTGCCAGCAGCTTAGAACCGACTCGTTCACCCCTCCACTTT
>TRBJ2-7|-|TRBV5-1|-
CASSLAPRTYEQYF
TGCGCCAGCAGCTTGGCTCCCAGGACCTACGAGCAGTACTTC
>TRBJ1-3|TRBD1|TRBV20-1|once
CSASGQGVKSSKSVPYSGNTIYF
TGCAGTGCTAGTGGTCAGGGGGTAAAGTCGAGCAAATCGGTCCCATACTCTGGAAACACCATATATTTT
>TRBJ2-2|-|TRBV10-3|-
CAISESVGVDTGELFF
TGTGCCATCAGTGAGTCGGTAGGGGTTGATACCGGGGAGCTGTTTTTT
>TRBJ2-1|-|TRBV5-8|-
CASTDRTIYNEQFF
TGTGCCAGCACAGACAGGACAATCTACAATGAGCAGTTCTTC
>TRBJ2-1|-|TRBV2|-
CASSDFERVNNEQFF
TGTGCCAGCAGTGACTTCGAGCGGGTAAACAATGAGCAGTTCTTC
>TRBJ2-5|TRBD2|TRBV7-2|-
CASSLKAGGRETQYF
TGTGCCAGCAGCTTAAAAGCGGGGGGGAGGGAGACCCAGTACTTC
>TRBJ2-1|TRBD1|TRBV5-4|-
CASSLGQGLYNEQFF
TGTGCCAGCAGCCTGGGACAGGGCCTATACAATGAGCAGTTCTTC
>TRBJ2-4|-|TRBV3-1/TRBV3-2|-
CASSQLGNIQYF
TGTGCCAGCAGCCAACTCGGGAACATTCAGTACTTC
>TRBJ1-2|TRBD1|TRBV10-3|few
CAISIQGADYGYTF
TGTGCCATCAGCATACAGGGGGCGGACTATGGCTACACCTTC
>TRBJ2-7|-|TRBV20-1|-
CSARLAYEQYF
TGCAGTGCTAGACTTGCCTACGAGCAGTACTTC
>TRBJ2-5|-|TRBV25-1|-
CASSDSGQTSSETQYF
TGTGCCAGCAGTGATTCGGGACAAACTAGTTCGGAGACCCAGTACTTC
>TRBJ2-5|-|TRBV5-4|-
CASSFGGISLETQYF
TGTGCCAGCAGCTTTGGAGGGATCTCATTGGAGACCCAGTACTTC
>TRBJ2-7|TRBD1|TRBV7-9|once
CASSKGQSYEQYF
TGTGCCAGCAGCAAGGGACAGAGTTACGAGCAGTACTTC
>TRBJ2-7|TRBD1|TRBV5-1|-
CASSLVGGQGDEQYF
TGCGCCAGCAGCTTGGTGGGAGGACAGGGGGACGAGCAGTACTTC
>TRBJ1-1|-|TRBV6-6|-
CASRRPGNTEAFF
TGTGCCAGCAGACGCCCGGGAAACACTGAAGCTTTCTTT
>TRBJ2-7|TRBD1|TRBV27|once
CASSRTGGSYEQYF
TGTGCCAGCAGTAGGACAGGGGGCTCTTACGAGCAGTACTTC
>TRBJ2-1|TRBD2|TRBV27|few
CASMTSGGTNEQFF
TGTGCCAGCATGACTAGCGGGGGGACGAATGAGCAGTTCTTC
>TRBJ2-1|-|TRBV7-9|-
CASSLDVAYNEQFF
TGTGCCAGCAGCTTAGACGTAGCCTACAATGAGCAGTTCTTC
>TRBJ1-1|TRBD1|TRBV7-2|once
CASSFTRQGGLSRTEAFF
TGTGCCAGCAGCTTTACCAGACAGGGTGGTTTGTCGAGGACTGAAGCTTTCTTT
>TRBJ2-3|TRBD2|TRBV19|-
CASSPVAGGTDTQYF
TGTGCCAGTAGTCCGGTAGCGGGGGGCACAGATACGCAGTATTTT
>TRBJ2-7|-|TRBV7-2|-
CASSRRGAVEQYF
TGTGCCAGCAGCCGACGGGGGGCGGTAGAGCAGTACTTC
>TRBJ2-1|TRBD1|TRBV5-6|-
CASTTLQGNYNEQFF
TGTGCCAGCACAACGTTACAGGGGAATTATAATGAGCAGTTCTTC
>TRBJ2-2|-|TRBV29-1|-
CSVCVQGRANTGELFF
TGCAGCGTGTGTGTGCAGGGGAGAGCGAACACCGGGGAGCTGTTTTTT
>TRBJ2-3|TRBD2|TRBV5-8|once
CASSPRGGTDTQYF
TGTGCCAGCAGCCCCCGCGGGGGGACAGATACGCAGTATTTT
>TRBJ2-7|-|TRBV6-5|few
CASSYFAGGIYEQYF
TGTGCCAGCAGTTACTTCGCAGGGGGGATCTACGAGCAGTACTTC
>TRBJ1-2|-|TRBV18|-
CASSPPMAGRGYTF
TGTGCCAGCTCACCACCGATGGCAGGGCGTGGCTACACCTTC
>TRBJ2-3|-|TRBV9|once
CASSERGTTSFTDTQYF
TGTGCCAGCAGCGAGAGGGGGACTACCTCTTTCACAGATACGCAGTATTTT
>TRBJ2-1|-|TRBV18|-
CASSPEASEQFF
TGTGCCAGCTCACCAGAAGCGTCAGAGCAGTTCTTC
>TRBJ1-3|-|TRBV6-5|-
CASSSGQISGNTIYF
TGTGCCAGCAGTTCCGGACAGATCTCTGGAAACACCATATATTTT
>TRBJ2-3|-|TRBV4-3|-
CASSQGSGPSTDTQYF
TGCGCCAGCAGCCAAGGAAGCGGTCCTAGCACAGATACGCAGTATTTT
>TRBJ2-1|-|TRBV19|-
CASAVSYNEQFF
TGTGCCAGTGCAGTCTCCTACAATGAGCAGTTCTTC
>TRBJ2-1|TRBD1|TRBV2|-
CASSEGQLNEQFF
TGTGCCAGCAGCGAGGGACAGTTAAATGAGCAGTTCTTC
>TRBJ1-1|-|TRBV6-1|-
CASSWGKNTEAFF
TGTGCCAGCAGTTGGGGCAAGAACACTGAAGCTTTCTTT
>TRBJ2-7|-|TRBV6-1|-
CASSEAAGPLGGQYF
TGTGCCAGCAGTGAAGCGGCAGGGCCGCTTGGTGGGCAGTACTTC
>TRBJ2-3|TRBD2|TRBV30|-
CAWSPAGLAGTYTDTQYF
TGTGCCTGGAGCCCAGCGGGACTAGCGGGTACTTACACAGATACGCAGTATTTT
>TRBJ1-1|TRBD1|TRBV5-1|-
CASSPGTARGTEAFF
TGCGCCAGCAGCCCTGGGACAGCCAGGGGTACTGAAGCTTTCTTT
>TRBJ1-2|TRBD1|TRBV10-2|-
CASGNQGDGYTF
TGCGCCAGCGGAAATCAGGGGGATGGCTACACCTTC
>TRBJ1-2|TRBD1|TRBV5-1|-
CASSWGQVHYGYTF
TGCGCCAGCAGCTGGGGACAGGTTCATTATGGCTACACCTTC
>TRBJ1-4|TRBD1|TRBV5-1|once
CASSLGQGGEKLFF
TGCGCCAGCAGCTTGGGGCAGGGGGGTGAAAAACTGTTTTTT
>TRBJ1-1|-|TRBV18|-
CASSPLAGETEAFF
TGTGCCAGCTCACCATTGGCAGGGGAGACTGAAGCTTTCTTT
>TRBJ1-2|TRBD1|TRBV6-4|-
CASSFDRGQGYTF
TGTGCCAGCAGTTTTGACAGGGGGCAAGGCTACACCTTC
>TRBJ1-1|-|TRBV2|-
CASRDTPWNTEAFF
TGTGCCAGCAGAGACACACCATGGAACACTGAAGCTTTCTTT